A single sample is the source of the 27 T cell receptor beta chains below, sequenced in a study of T cell repertoires in cytomegalovirus infection. In TCRdb, the reads were re-called with MiXCR into one record per CDR3 protein. The data hold about 920,000 distinct CDR3 sequences, with roughly 30% observed a single time. The antigens these receptors bind are not known. Sequencing used cultured CD8+ T cells from PBMCs, obtained from culture after CMV antigen stimulation. The receptors originated from a human donor in good health (CMV status not recorded). Some clones in this sample may be carry-over from other donors' samples.

At least ten counts were recorded for this clonotype. V usage is TRBV7-2 and J usage is TRBJ1-2; 10 positions agree with TRBD1. The CDR3 covers 16 residues. Germline CDR1 is SGHTA and CDR2 is FQGNSA. After removal of 7 bases from V and 2 bases from J, the junction contained 10 bases not matched to a gene. CDR3 in DNA: TGTGCCAGCACCCCGTCGACAGGGGGCGAAAACTATGGCTACACCTTC. Translating it yields CASTPSTGGENYGYTF.

This clonotype was observed a few times. The CDR3: CAGGRGWDTEAFF. The CDR3 nucleotides read TGTGCCGGAGGTAGAGGGTGGGACACTGAAGCTTTCTTT. The chain has TRBV5-6 and TRBJ1-1; no definite D call. This CDR3 is 13 amino acids long. Trimming shortened V by 10 bases and J by 3 bases, and 16 bases separated the two germline ends. Germline V gives CDR1 SGHDT, CDR2 YYEEEE.

To note about this clonotype: At one of its ends the junction is not consistent with the germline gene, which may arise from a read error. CDR3 amino acids: CASSRERQGREIQYF. CDR3 coding DNA: TGTGCCAGCAGCCGCGAACGACAGGGGCGGGAGATCCAGTACTTC. The chain uses TRBV7-8 and TRBJ2-5, with TRBD1 as a possible D gene (8 bases). The CDR3 loop spans 15 amino acids. In germline, CDR1 is SGHVS, CDR2 FQNEAQ.

This chain uses TRBV12-3 or TRBV12-4 with TRBJ1-5; no firm D call. This CDR3 region has 16 residues. V shed 3 bases and J shed 6 bases, with 18 bases lying between them. The CDR3 region is CASSFGGRTLGQPQHF. In DNA form, the CDR3 reads TGTGCCAGCAGTTTCGGCGGCAGAACGTTGGGTCAGCCCCAGCATTTT.

This clonotype was detected only a few times. The rearrangement joins TRBV12-3 or TRBV12-4 to TRBJ2-5; a possible D gene is TRBD2 (5 bases). This CDR3 contains 13 residues. V shed 6 bases and J shed 5 bases, with 13 bases lying between them. CDR3 nucleotides: TGTGCCAGCAGCCCCAGGACTTGGGAGACCCAGTACTTC. It specifies CASSPRTWETQYF.

The chain carries TRBV5-5 and TRBJ2-1; TRBD1 is a possible D gene (6 bases). CDR3 size: 17 residues. Trimming removed 4 bases at V and 6 bases at J, with 23 bases between. Germline V lookup: CDR1 SGHKS, CDR2 YYEKEE (reference sequence). For the CDR3, the DNA is TGTGCCAGCAGCCTTGCTACAGGGTTTCCAGGCTTCAATGAGCAGTTCTTC. It translates to CASSLATGFPGFNEQFF.

This chain joins TRBV7-9 and TRBJ1-5, with D perhaps matching TRBD1 (5 bases). Per the germline V gene, CDR1 is SEHNR and CDR2 is FQNEAQ (reference sequence). V lost 2 bases and J lost 6, with 23 bases in between. This CDR3 has 18 residues. The CDR3 nucleotides are TGTGCCAGCAGCTTAAAAAGCGACCACATGGGGCTAAGTCAGCCCCAGCATTTT. It encodes CASSLKSDHMGLSQPQHF.

This rearrangement joins TRBV10-3 to TRBJ2-7, with D possibly TRBD2 on 6 matching bases. The V end was cut by 0 bases, the J end by 6 bases, with 9 bases between. Germline V CDR1 and CDR2: ENHRY, SYGVKD. There are 13 residues in the CDR3. The CDR3 region has the DNA TGTGCCATCAGTGAGTCCGGGAGTTCCGAGCAGTACGTC. It encodes CAISESGSSEQYV.

The chain carries TRBV27 and TRBJ2-7; D may correspond to TRBD1 or TRBD2 (5 bases each). V lost 4 bases and J 2 bases, leaving 12 bases between the germline ends. Per the germline V gene, CDR1 is MNHEY and CDR2 is SMNVEV (reference sequence). This CDR3 comprises 14 residues. CDR3 in DNA: TGTGCCAGCAGTTATGGGACGGAAGCCTACGAGCAGTACTTC. It specifies CASSYGTEAYEQYF.

V gene TRBV12-3 or TRBV12-4 combines with J gene TRBJ2-7, with D uncertain. V was clipped by 5 bases and J by 3 bases, with 5 bases between them. This CDR3 is 11 amino acids long. The CDR3 DNA reads TGTGCCAGCAGTCTCCTCTACGAGCAGTACGTC. This codes for CASSLLYEQYV.

This clonotype turned up a few times. V gene TRBV27 combines with J gene TRBJ1-2; 10 bases are shared with TRBD1. CDR3 length: 14 residues. V shed 6 bases, J shed 5 bases, and the junction held 6 bases outside the gene matches. In germline, CDR1 is MNHEY, CDR2 SMNVEV (reference sequence). For the CDR3, the DNA is TGTGCCAGCAGCCGGACAGGGGGGGAGTATGGCTACACCTTC. As protein: CASSRTGGEYGYTF.

The rearrangement uses TRBV19 and TRBJ1-4, with a possible D match to TRBD1 (5 bases). The CDR3 runs to 14 residues. The V end was cut by 9 bases, the J end by 0 bases, with 11 bases between. Germline-derived CDR1 and CDR2 are LNHDA and SQIVND (reference sequence). CDR3 nucleotides: TGTGCCAGCCACCGGGACCCAACTAATGAAAAACTGTTTTTT. This sequence encodes CASHRDPTNEKLFF.

Regarding this clonotype: One end of the junction is discordant with germline, which a read error may explain. The V gene is TRBV6-1, the J gene TRBJ2-5; TRBD1 agrees at 10 bases. The CDR3 spans 16 residues. Germline V gene data show CDR1 as MNHNS and CDR2 as SASEGT. The CDR3, as DNA: TGTGCCAGCAGTGAAGTGGTCGGGACAGGGGAAGACACCCAGTACTTC. Translating it yields CASSEVVGTGEDTQYF.

This clonotype has a handful of counts. The chain joins TRBV12-5 to TRBJ2-5, with a possible D match to TRBD1 (6 bases). Germline lookup yields CDR1 LGHNT and CDR2 FRNRAP. Trimming left V 1 base short and J 4 bases short, with 16 bases between. The CDR3 sequence is 16 residues long. The DNA for the CDR3 is TGTGCTAGTGGTTTGGACCCCTCAGGGGCTCTAGAGACCCAGTACTTC. Protein: CASGLDPSGALETQYF.

This clonotype was observed a handful of times. The chain has TRBV6-2 or TRBV6-3 and TRBJ2-7, with D uncertain. Trimming took off 0 bases at V and 1 base at J, with 7 bases between the two ends. The CDR3 loop spans 14 amino acids. Per the germline V gene, CDR1 is MNHEY and CDR2 is SVGEGT. CDR3 loop: CASSYSLYSYEQYV. CDR3 nucleotides: TGTGCCAGCAGTTACTCTCTGTATTCCTACGAGCAGTACGTC.

On this clonotype: Since a much larger clone is just one base distant, this may be a read error. Given the absence of the conserved phenylalanine or tryptophan at the CDR3 end, a read error is likely. The chain couples TRBV7-6 to TRBJ2-1; 11 nucleotides match TRBD2. This CDR3 has 15 amino acids. The J segment lost 6 bases and the V segment lost 6 bases, leaving 7 bases of the junction unmatched. CDR1 and CDR2 from the germline V gene are SGHVS and FNYEAQ. The CDR3 sequence is CASSSTSGASNEQFC. The DNA for the CDR3 is TGTGCCAGCAGTTCGACTAGCGGGGCAAGCAATGAGCAGTTCTGC.

The chain recombines TRBV6-5 with TRBJ2-7; D may be TRBD1 (5 bases). V lost 5 bases and J lost 3, with 11 bases in between. CDR3 length equals 13 residues. Germline values: CDR1 MNHEY, CDR2 SVGAGI. This CDR3 reads CASSHGHGYEQYF. CDR3 coding DNA: TGTGCCAGCAGTCACGGACATGGCTACGAGCAGTACTTC.

The chain has TRBV13 and TRBJ2-2, with D perhaps matching TRBD2 (6 bases). The CDR3 has 15 amino acids. The germline CDR1 and CDR2 sequences are PRHDT and FYEKMQ (reference sequence). V dropped 4 bases and J dropped 8 bases, with 17 bases sitting between them. The CDR3 loop reads CASSSRDSPRGELFF. The CDR3 DNA reads TGTGCCAGCAGCTCCCGGGACTCCCCCCGAGGGGAGCTGTTTTTT.

CDR3 residues: CASSSSPRDRGLQNTEAFF. The CDR3 DNA sequence: TGTGCCAGCAGCTCTTCCCCCCGGGACAGGGGACTTCAGAACACTGAAGCTTTCTTT. This rearrangement joins TRBV6-2 or TRBV6-3 to TRBJ1-1; the match to TRBD1 covers 10 bases. CDR1 MNHEY and CDR2 SVGEGT come from the germline V gene. The CDR3 covers 19 residues. The V and J ends lost 6 bases and 1 base, in that order; junction bases with no gene match: 17.

The CDR3 DNA reads TGTGCCAGCAGTGAATTCAAAGCCGGGGAGCTGTTTTTT. Protein product: CASSEFKAGELFF. The chain is built from TRBV6-1 and TRBJ2-2; D is ambiguous. Germline V gene data show CDR1 as MNHNS and CDR2 as SASEGT. The CDR3 runs to 13 residues. Deletions cut 2 bases from V and 6 bases from J, with 7 bases between.

Many counts were recorded for this clonotype. V and J are TRBV7-9 and TRBJ1-2; D is uncertain. This CDR3 comprises 15 residues. Trimming stripped 5 bases from V and 1 base from J, with 14 bases between. Germline V lookup: CDR1 SEHNR, CDR2 FQNEAQ (reference sequence). The CDR3 region has the DNA TGTGCCAGCAGCAACATCGCGTTCAATAACTATGGCTACACCTTC. Protein: CASSNIAFNNYGYTF. Full variable domain (missing parts from reference TRBV7-9 and TRBJ1-2): DTGVSQNPRHKITKRGQNVTFRCDPISEHNRLYWYRQTLGQGPEFLTYFQNEAQLEKSRLLSDRFSAERPKGSFSTLEIQRTEQGDSAMYLCASSNIAFNNYGYTFGSGTRLTVV.

This rearrangement joins TRBV7-3 to TRBJ2-2; 7 positions match TRBD2. V shed 6 bases and J 4 bases; nucleotides not matched to a gene: 8. The CDR3 has 15 amino acids. The germline V gene has CDR1 SGHTA and CDR2 FQGTGA. The CDR3 protein is CASSPRTRSTGELFF. The CDR3 nucleotides read TGTGCCAGCAGTCCCAGGACTAGGAGCACCGGGGAGCTGTTTTTT.

The gene calls are TRBV5-1 and TRBJ1-5; 9 nucleotides line up with TRBD1. The CDR3 length is 17 residues. The germline V gene has CDR1 SGHRS and CDR2 YFSETQ. V lost 0 bases to trimming and J lost 4 bases; unmatched junction nucleotides: 8. Here the CDR3 reads CASSLDPRTGDNQPQHF. In nucleotides, the CDR3 is TGCGCCAGCAGCTTGGACCCCCGGACAGGGGATAATCAGCCCCAGCATTTT.

This clonotype has more than one count but fewer than ten. The chain uses TRBV15 and TRBJ2-2, with D unclear. CDR3 length equals 13 residues. Germline V gene lookup returns CDR1 LNHNV and CDR2 YYDKDF (reference sequence). Trimming shortened V by 5 bases and J by 6 bases, and 10 bases separated the two germline ends. CDR3 coding DNA: TGTGCCACCAGCCAAATGAGCCCCGGGGAGCTGTTTTTT. This encodes CATSQMSPGELFF.

The rearrangement uses TRBV20-1 and TRBJ2-7; tentative D call: TRBD2 (6 bases). Trimming took off 6 bases at V and 0 bases at J, with 15 bases between the two ends. This CDR3 is 14 amino acids long. CDR1 and CDR2 from the germline V gene are DFQATT and SNEGSKA (reference sequence). The CDR3 nucleotides read TGCAGTGCGACCGGGACTCTGAGCTCCTACGAGCAGTACGTC. As protein: CSATGTLSSYEQYV.

The V gene is TRBV29-1, the J gene TRBJ1-2; D gene unclear. V shed 6 bases and J shed 7 bases, with 6 bases lying between them. The CDR3 length is 9 residues. In germline, CDR1 is SQVTM, CDR2 ANQGSEA. The CDR3 nucleotides read TGCAGCGTCGGAGGTGGCTACACCTTC. It yields the protein CSVGGGYTF.

The chain combines TRBV2 with TRBJ2-3, with D perhaps being TRBD1 or TRBD2 (7 bases each). CDR3 length equals 18 residues. The V and J ends lost 5 bases and 5 bases respectively, with 26 bases between them. Germline V gene sequence: CDR1 SNHLY, CDR2 FYNNEI. CDR3 coding DNA: TGTGCCAGCAGTTTTGACAGGGAGGGCCCCCGATTTGAAGATACGCAGTATTTT. This encodes CASSFDREGPRFEDTQYF.